This TCR beta chain was profiled in a study of prognosis after radiotherapy for stage I lung cancer. Overall study: Enrolled patients were those with stage I non-small cell lung cancer, a group that was recruited between April 2018 and January 2019. Of the enrolled patients, around 15 had newly diagnosed primary stage I lung tumors, while roughly 5 had oligometastatic NSCLC following surgical resection of the primary tumor. Enrolled patients (around 12 men, roughly six women) had a median age of 74.5 years and an age range of roughly 50 to 95 years. Study-wide points: Unique TCR clone counts fell after stereotactic body radiation therapy, median approximately 10,000 versus 7,000.

The CDR3 loop spans 14 amino acids. Trimming removed 7 bases from V and 2 bases from J; junction bases left unmatched: 8. As concerns this clonotype: Its matching antigen is unknown.

Multiplex PCR, run in two rounds, amplified TCR beta CDR3 from genomic DNA. It was primers specific to each TRBV and TRBJ gene that first-round PCR used. TCRdb reanalysed the multiplex PCR reads using MiXCR and keeps one entry per CDR3 protein. The data show fewer than 25,000 distinct CDR3 sequences, around 50% seen once. The sequenced sample was PBMCs, obtained before or after stereotactic body radiation therapy (not recorded which). This receptor was obtained from a donor at least 50 years old with non-small cell lung cancer. This rearrangement joins TRBV12-3 or TRBV12-4 to TRBJ2-7, with 7 bases that match TRBD1. The CDR3 DNA follows: TGTGCCAGCATGGCGAGTGGACAGGCCTACGAGCAGTACTTC. This gives the protein CASMASGQAYEQYF.